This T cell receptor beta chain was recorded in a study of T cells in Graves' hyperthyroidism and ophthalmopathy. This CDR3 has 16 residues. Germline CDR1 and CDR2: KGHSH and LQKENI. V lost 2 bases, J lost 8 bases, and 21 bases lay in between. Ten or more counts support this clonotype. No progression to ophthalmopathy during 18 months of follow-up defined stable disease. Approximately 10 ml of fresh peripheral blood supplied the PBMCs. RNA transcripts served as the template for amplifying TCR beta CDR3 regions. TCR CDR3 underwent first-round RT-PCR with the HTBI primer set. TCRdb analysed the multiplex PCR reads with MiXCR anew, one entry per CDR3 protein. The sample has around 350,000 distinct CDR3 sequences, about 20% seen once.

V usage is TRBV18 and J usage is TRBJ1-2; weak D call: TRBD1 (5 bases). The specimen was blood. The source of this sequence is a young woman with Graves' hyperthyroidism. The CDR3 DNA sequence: TGTGCCAGCTCACCAGAGACAGATAATCTCCTAGGGGGCTACACCTTC. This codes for CASSPETDNLLGGYTF.